The clone carrying this T cell receptor (beta chain) is a singleton in its sample. This CDR3 region has 15 residues. Germline assignment: CDR1 LNHDA and CDR2 SQIVND (reference sequence). V shed 2 bases and J shed 0 bases, with 8 bases lying between them. The data were taken from a study of OX40 agonist ivuxolimab in advanced cancers. Study details: Patients received intravenous ivuxolimab every 2 weeks at 0.01 to 10 mg/kg. A mean age of roughly 62 years, range roughly 20 to 79, was recorded, and roughly 83% were male.

Profiled with immunoSEQ multiplex PCR; TCRdb holds only in-frame clones, not every one. The top ten clones hold 50% to 60% of a sample with about 46,000 clones, 88% of them seen once. V and J are TRBV19 and TRBJ2-1; D perhaps matches TRBD2 (5 bases). The sequence derives from an adult with an advanced solid tumor such as melanoma, head and neck, liver or kidney cancer. The sequencing used CD4+ or CD8+ T cells sorted from blood, collected in a trial of the OX40 agonist ivuxolimab. The CDR3 nucleotides read TGTGCCAGTAGTATAATCACTAGCTCCTACAATGAGCAGTTCTTC. Translating it yields CASSIITSSYNEQFF.